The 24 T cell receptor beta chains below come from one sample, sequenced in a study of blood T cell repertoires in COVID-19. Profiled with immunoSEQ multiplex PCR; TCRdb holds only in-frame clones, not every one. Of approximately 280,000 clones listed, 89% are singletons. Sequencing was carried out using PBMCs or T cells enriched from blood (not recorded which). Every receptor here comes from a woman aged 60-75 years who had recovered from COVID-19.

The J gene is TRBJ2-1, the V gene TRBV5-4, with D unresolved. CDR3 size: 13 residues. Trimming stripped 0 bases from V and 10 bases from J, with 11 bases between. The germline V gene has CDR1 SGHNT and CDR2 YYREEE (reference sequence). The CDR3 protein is CASSLDQRSEQFF. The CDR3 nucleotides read TGTGCCAGCAGCTTGGATCAGCGAAGCGAGCAGTTCTTC.

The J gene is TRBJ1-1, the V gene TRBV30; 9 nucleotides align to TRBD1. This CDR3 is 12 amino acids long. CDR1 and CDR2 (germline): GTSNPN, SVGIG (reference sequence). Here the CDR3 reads CATDRGDTEAFF. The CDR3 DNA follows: TGTGCGACCGACAGGGGGGACACTGAAGCTTTCTTT.

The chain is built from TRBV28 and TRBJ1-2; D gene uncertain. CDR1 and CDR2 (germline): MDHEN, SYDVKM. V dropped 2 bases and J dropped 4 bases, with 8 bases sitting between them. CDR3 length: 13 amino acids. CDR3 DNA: TGTGCCAGCAGTTTAAGTGCGATCTATGGCTACACCTTC. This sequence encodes CASSLSAIYGYTF.

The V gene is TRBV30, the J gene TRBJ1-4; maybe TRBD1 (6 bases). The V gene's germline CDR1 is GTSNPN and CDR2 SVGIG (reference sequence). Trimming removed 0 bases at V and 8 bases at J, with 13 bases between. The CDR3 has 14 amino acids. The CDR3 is CAWSVGGVGEKLFF. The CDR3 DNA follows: TGTGCCTGGAGTGTAGGGGGGGTAGGCGAAAAACTGTTTTTT.

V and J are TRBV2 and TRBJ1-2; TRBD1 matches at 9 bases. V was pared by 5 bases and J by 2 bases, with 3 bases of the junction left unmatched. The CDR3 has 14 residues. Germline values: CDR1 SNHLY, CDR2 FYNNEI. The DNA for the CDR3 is TGTGCCAGCAGTCCGGACAGGGGAAACTATGGCTACACCTTC. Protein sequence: CASSPDRGNYGYTF.

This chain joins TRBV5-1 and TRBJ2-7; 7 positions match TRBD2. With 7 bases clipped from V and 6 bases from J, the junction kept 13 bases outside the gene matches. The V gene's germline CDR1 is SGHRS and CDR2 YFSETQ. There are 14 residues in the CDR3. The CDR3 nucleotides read TGCGCCAGCTCTAGCGGCACCCTGAGGGGCGAGCAGTACTTC. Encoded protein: CASSSGTLRGEQYF.

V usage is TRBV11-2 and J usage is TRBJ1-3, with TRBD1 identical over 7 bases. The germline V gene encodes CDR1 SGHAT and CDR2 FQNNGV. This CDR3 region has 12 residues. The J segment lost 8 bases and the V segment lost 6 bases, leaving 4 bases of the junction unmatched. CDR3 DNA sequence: TGTGCCAGCAGGCCAGGGGGTCACACCATATATTTT. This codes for CASRPGGHTIYF.

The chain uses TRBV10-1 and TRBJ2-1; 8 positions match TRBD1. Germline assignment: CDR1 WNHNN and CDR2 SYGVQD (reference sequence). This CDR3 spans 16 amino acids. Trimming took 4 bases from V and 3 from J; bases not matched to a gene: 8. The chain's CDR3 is CASSAALQGVYNEQFF. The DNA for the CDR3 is TGCGCCAGCAGTGCGGCGCTACAGGGGGTCTACAATGAGCAGTTCTTC.

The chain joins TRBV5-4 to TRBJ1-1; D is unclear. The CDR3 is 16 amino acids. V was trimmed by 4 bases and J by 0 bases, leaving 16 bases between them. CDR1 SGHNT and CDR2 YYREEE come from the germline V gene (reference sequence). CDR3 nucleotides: TGTGCCAGCAGCGGACTTTACGGGAAGGTGAACACTGAAGCTTTCTTT. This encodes CASSGLYGKVNTEAFF. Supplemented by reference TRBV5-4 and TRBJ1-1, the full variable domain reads ETGVTQSPTHLIKTRGQQVTLRCSSQSGHNTVSWYQQALGQGPQFIFQYYREEENGRGNFPPRFSGLQFPNYSSELNVNALELDDSALYLCASSGLYGKVNTEAFFGQGTRLTVV.

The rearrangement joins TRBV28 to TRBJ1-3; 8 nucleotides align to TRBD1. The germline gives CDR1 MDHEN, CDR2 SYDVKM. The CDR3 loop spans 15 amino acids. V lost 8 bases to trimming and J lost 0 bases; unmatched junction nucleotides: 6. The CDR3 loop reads CASLRGPYSGNTIYF. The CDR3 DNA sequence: TGTGCCAGCCTCAGGGGGCCGTACTCTGGAAACACCATATATTTT.

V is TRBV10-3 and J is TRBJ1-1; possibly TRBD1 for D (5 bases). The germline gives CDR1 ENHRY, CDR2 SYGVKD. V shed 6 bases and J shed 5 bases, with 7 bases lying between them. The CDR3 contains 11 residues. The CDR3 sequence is CAIRGGTEAFF. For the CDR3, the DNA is TGTGCCATCAGGGGGGGAACTGAAGCTTTCTTT.

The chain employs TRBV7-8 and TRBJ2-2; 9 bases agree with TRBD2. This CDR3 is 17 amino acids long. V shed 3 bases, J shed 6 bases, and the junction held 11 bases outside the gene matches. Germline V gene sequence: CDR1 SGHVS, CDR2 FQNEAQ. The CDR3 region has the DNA TGTGCCAGCAGCTTTGATCCGGGACTAGCTTCTTCCGGGGAGCTGTTTTTT. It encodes CASSFDPGLASSGELFF. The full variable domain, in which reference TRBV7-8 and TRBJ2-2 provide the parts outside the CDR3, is GAGVSQSPRYKVAKRGQDVALRCDPISGHVSLFWYQQALGQGPEFLTYFQNEAQLDKSGLPSDRFFAERPEGSVSTLKIQRTQQEDSAVYLCASSFDPGLASSGELFFGEGSRLTVL.

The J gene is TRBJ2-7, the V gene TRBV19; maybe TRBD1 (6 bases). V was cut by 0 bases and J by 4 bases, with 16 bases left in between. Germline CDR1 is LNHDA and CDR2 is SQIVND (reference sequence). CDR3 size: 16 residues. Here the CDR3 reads CASSIDGGGGRYEQYF. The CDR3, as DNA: TGTGCCAGTAGTATAGATGGGGGCGGCGGCCGATACGAGCAGTACTTC.

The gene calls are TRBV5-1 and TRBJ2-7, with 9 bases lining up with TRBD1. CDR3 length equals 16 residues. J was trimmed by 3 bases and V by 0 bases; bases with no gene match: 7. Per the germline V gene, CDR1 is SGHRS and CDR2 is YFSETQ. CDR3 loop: CASSLAIPGQGYEQYF. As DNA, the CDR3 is TGCGCCAGCAGCTTGGCCATACCGGGACAGGGCTACGAGCAGTACTTC.

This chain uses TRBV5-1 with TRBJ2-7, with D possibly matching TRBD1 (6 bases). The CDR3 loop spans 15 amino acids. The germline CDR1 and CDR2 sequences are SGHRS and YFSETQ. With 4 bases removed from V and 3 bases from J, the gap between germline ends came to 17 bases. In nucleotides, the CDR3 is TGCGCCAGCAGCCTAAACATACAGGGCGTCTACGAGCAGTACTTC. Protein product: CASSLNIQGVYEQYF.

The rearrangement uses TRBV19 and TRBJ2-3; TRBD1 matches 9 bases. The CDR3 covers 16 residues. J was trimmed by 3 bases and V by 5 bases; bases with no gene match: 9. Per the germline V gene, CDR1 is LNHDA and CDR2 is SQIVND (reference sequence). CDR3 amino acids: CASSLGTGLETDTQYF. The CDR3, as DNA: TGTGCCAGTAGTCTCGGGACAGGGTTGGAGACAGATACGCAGTATTTT.

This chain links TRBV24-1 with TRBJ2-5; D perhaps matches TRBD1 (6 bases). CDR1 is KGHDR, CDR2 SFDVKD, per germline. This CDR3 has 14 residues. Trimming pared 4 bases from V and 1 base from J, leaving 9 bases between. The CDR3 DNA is TGTGCCACCAGTGACCGGGACATCCAAGAGACCCAGTACTTC. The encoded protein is CATSDRDIQETQYF.

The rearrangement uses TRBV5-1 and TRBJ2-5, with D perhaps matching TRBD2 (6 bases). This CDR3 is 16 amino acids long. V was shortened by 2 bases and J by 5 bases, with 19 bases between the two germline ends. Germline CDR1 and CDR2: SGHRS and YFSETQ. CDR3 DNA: TGCGCCAGCAGCTTTGGGTCGGGGGTAGGAGGGGAGACCCAGTACTTC. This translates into CASSFGSGVGGETQYF.

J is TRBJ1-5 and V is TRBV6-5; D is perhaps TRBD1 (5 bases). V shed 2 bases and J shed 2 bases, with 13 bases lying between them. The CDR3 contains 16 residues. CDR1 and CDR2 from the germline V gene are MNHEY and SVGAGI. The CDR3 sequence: CASSYGREGGNQPQHF. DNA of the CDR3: TGTGCCAGCAGTTACGGCAGGGAAGGAGGCAATCAGCCCCAGCATTTT.

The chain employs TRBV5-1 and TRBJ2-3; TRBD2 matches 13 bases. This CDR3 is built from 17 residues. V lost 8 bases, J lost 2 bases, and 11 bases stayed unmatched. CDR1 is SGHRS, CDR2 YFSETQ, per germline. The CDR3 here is CARKLAGGNPYTDTQYF. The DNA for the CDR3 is TGCGCCAGGAAACTAGCGGGAGGGAACCCTTACACAGATACGCAGTATTTT. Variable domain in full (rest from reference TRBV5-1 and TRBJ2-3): KAGVTQTPRYLIKTRGQQVTLSCSPISGHRSVSWYQQTPGQGLQFLFEYFSETQRNKGNFPGRFSGRQFSNSRSEMNVSTLELGDSALYLCARKLAGGNPYTDTQYFGPGTRLTVL.

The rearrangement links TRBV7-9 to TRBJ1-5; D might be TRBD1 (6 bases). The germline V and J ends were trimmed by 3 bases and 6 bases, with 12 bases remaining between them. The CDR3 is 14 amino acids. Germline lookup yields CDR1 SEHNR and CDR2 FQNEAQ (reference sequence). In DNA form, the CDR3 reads TGTGCCAGCAGCTTCCCAGGGGCTGGTCAGCCCCAGCATTTT. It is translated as CASSFPGAGQPQHF. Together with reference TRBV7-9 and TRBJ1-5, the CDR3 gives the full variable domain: DTGVSQNPRHKITKRGQNVTFRCDPISEHNRLYWYRQTLGQGPEFLTYFQNEAQLEKSRLLSDRFSAERPKGSFSTLEIQRTEQGDSAMYLCASSFPGAGQPQHFGDGTRLSIL.

In DNA form, the CDR3 reads TGTGCCACCAGTGACCCTTACACCGGGGAGCTGTTTTTT. It is translated as CATSDPYTGELFF. The chain joins TRBV24-1 to TRBJ2-2, with D uncertain. V was clipped by 4 bases and J by 3 bases, with 5 bases between them. The CDR3 is 13 residues long. From germline, CDR1 is KGHDR and CDR2 SFDVKD.

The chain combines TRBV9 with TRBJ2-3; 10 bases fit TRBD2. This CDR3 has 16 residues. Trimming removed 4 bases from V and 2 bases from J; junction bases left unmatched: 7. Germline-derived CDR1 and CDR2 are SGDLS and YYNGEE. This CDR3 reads CASSLGLAEDTDTQYF. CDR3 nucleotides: TGTGCCAGCAGCCTCGGACTAGCGGAGGACACAGATACGCAGTATTTT. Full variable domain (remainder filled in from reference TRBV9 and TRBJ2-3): DSGVTQTPKHLITATGQRVTLRCSPRSGDLSVYWYQQSLDQGLQFLIQYYNGEERAKGNILERFSAQQFPDLHSELNLSSLELGDSALYFCASSLGLAEDTDTQYFGPGTRLTVL.

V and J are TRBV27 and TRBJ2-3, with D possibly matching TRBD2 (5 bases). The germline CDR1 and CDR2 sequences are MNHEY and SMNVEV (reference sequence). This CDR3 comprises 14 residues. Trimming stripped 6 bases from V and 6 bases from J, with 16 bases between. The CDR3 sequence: CASRWTGLGDTQYF. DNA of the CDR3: TGTGCCAGCAGGTGGACTGGCTTGGGGGATACGCAGTATTTT.